This TCR beta chain is drawn from a study of T cells in Graves' hyperthyroidism and ophthalmopathy. RNA transcripts were the template for amplifying TCR beta CDR3 regions. Initially, a first-round RT-PCR of the TCR CDR3 employed the HTBI primer set. TCRdb re-called the multiplex PCR reads with MiXCR, one entry per CDR3 protein. Seen here are about 500,000 distinct CDR3 sequences, roughly 45% observed once, and the top ten hold about two fifths. Trimming shortened V by 3 bases and J by 6 bases, and 23 bases separated the two germline ends. The CDR3 loop spans 16 amino acids. CDR1 is SQVTM and CDR2 is ANQGSEA in the germline V gene.

The chain combines TRBV29-1 with TRBJ1-2, with D maybe TRBD1 (6 bases). Sequenced: peripheral blood or thyroid tissue (not recorded which). The sequence was collected from an adult woman with Graves' disease, either hyperthyroidism or ophthalmopathy (not recorded which). CDR3 loop: CSVDPWDTSGDDGYTF. The DNA of the CDR3 is TGCAGCGTTGACCCCTGGGACACTTCCGGGGACGATGGCTACACCTTC.